Given below is one T cell receptor beta chain in context. Germline CDR1 and CDR2: SEHNR and FQNEAQ (reference sequence). The CDR3 sequence is 16 residues long. V shed 5 bases and J shed 0 bases, with 11 bases lying between them. The data originate from a study of CD8 T cells in ankylosing spondylitis. One entry per CDR3 protein results from TCRdb running MiXCR on the 5' RACE reads. The data show some 350,000 distinct CDR3 sequences, roughly 14% seen once. The chain recombines TRBV7-9 with TRBJ2-6; D unclear. Material for sequencing was blood, either unsorted or a sorted T cell fraction (not recorded which). This sequence was found in a male donor with ankylosing spondylitis or in good health (not recorded which). The CDR3 DNA reads as TGTGCCAGCAGCGACGGTTCCTACTCTGGGGCCAACGTCCTGACTTTC. Protein sequence: CASSDGSYSGANVLTF.